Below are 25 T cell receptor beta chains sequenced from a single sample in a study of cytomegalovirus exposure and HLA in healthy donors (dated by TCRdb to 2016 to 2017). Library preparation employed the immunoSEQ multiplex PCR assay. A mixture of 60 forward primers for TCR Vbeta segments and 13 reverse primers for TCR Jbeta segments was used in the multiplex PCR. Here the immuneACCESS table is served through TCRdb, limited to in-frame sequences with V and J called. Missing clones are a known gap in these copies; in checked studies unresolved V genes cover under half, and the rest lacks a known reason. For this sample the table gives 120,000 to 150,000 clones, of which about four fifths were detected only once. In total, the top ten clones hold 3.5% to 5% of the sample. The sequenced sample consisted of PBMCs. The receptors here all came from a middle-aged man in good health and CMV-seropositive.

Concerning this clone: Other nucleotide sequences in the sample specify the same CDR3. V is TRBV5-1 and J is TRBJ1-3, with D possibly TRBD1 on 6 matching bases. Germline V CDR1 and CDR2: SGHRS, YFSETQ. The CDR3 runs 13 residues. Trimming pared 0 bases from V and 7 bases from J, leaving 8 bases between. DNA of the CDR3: TGCGCCAGCAGCTTGGGCCAGGGGAACACCATATATTTT. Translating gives CASSLGQGNTIYF.

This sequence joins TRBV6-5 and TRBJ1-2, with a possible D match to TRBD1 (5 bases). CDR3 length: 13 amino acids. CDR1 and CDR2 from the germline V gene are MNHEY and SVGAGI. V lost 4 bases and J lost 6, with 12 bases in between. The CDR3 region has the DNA TGTGCCAGCAGTTGGGGGGGTCTAGATGGCTACACCTTC. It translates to CASSWGGLDGYTF.

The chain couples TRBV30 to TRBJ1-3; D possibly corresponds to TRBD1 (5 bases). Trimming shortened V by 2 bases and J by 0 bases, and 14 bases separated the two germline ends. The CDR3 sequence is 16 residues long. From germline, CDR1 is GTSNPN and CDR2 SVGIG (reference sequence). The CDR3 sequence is CAWSRRGRSSGNTIYF. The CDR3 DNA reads TGTGCCTGGAGTCGGCGGGGACGGAGCTCTGGAAACACCATATATTTT.

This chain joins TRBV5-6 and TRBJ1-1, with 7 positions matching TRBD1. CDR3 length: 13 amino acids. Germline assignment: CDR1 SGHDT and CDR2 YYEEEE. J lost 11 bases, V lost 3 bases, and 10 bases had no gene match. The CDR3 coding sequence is TGTGCCAGCAGCTCCGACAGGGAGCTCGTTGCTTTCTTT. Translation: CASSSDRELVAFF.

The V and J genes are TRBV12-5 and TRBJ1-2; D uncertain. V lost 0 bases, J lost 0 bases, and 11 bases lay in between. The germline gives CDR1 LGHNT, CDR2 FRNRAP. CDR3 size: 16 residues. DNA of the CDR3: TGTGCTAGTGGTTTGGTACGAGGAACTCCTAACTATGGCTACACCTTC. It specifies CASGLVRGTPNYGYTF.

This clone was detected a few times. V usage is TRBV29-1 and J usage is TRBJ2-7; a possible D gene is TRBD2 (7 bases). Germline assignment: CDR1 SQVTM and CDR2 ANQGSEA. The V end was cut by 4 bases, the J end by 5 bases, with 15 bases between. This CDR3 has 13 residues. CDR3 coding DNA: TGCAGCGTTGGGGGGGGCGGTGTCCACGAGCAGTACTTC. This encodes CSVGGGGVHEQYF.

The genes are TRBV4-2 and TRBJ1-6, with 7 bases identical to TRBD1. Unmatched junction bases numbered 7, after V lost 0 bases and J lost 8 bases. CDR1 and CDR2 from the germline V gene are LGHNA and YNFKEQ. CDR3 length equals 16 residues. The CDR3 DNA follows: TGTGCCAGCAGCCAAGATGAGGACAGGTGGGATTCACCCCTCCACTTT. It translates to CASSQDEDRWDSPLHF.

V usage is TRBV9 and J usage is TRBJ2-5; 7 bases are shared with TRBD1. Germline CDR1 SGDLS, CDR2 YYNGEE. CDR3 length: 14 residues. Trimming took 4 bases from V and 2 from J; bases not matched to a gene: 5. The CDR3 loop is CASSMTGLQETQYF. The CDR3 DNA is TGTGCCAGCAGCATGACAGGGTTGCAAGAGACCCAGTACTTC.

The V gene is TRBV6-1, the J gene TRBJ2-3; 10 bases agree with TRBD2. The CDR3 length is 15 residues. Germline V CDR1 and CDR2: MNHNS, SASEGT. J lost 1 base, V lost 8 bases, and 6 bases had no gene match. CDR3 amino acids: CASCLAGVGTDTQYF. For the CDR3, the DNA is TGTGCCAGCTGCCTAGCGGGAGTCGGCACAGATACGCAGTATTTT.

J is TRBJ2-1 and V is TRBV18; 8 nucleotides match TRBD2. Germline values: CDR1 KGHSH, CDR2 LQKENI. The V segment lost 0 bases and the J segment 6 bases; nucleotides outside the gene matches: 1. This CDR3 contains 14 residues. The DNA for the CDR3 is TGTGCCAGCTCACCACCCGGGGGGGGCAATGAGCAGTTCTTC. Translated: CASSPPGGGNEQFF.

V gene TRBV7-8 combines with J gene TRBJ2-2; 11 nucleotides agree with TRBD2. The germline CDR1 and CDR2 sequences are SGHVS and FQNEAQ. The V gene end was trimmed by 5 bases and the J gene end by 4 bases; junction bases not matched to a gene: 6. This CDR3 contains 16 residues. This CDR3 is CASSPGLAGRTGELFF. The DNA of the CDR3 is TGTGCCAGCAGCCCAGGACTAGCGGGTCGCACCGGGGAGCTGTTTTTT.

CDR3 nucleotides: TGTGCCAGTAGTTTTCTGTCTGGGGCCAACGTCCTGACTTTC. It is translated as CASSFLSGANVLTF. The rearrangement links TRBV19 to TRBJ2-6, with D hard to call. The germline CDR1 and CDR2 sequences are LNHDA and SQIVND (reference sequence). The CDR3 covers 14 residues. V lost 5 bases, J lost 1 base, and 6 bases lay in between.

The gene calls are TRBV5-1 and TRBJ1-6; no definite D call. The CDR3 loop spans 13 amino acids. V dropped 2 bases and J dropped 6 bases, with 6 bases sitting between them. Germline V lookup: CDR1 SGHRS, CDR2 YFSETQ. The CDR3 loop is CASSFYGNSPLHF. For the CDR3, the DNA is TGCGCCAGCAGCTTCTACGGTAATTCACCCCTCCACTTT.

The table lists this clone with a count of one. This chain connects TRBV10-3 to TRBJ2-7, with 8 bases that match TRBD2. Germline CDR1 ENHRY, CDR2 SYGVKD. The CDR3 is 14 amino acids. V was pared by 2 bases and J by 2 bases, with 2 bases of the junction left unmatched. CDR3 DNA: TGTGCCATCAGTGAGGGTAGCGGGACCTACGAGCAGTACTTC. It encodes CAISEGSGTYEQYF.

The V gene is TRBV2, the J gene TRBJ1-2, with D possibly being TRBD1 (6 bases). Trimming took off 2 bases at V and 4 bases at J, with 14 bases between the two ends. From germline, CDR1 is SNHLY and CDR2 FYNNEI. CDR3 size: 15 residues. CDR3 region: CASSEIGGGGYGYTF. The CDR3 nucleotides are TGTGCCAGCAGTGAAATAGGGGGAGGGGGCTATGGCTACACCTTC. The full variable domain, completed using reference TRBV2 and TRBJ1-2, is EPEVTQTPSHQVTQMGQEVILRCVPISNHLYFYWYRQILGQKVEFLVSFYNNEISEKSEIFDDQFSVERPDGSNFTLKIRSTKLEDSAMYFCASSEIGGGGYGYTFGSGTRLTVV.

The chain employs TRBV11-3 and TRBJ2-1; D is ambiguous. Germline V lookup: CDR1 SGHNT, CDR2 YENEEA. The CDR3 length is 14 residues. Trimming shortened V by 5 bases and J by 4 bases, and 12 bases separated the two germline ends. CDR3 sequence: CASSPAPTYNEQFF. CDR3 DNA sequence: TGTGCCAGCAGCCCTGCCCCAACATACAATGAGCAGTTCTTC.

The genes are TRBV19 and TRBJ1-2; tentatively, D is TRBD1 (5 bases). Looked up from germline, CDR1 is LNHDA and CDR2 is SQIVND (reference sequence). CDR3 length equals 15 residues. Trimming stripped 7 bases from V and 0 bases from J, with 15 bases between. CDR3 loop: CASTPGEIANYGYTF. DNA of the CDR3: TGTGCCAGTACCCCGGGGGAGATAGCTAACTATGGCTACACCTTC.

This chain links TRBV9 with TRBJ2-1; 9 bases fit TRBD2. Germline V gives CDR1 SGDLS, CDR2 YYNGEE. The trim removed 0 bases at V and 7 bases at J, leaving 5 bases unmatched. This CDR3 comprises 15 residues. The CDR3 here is CASSVGAGGPNEQFF. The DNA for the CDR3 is TGTGCCAGCAGCGTAGGGGCGGGGGGGCCGAATGAGCAGTTCTTC.

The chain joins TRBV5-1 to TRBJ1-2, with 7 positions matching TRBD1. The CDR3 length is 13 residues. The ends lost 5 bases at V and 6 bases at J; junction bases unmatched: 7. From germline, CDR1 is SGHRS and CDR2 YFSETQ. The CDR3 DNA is TGCGCCAGCAGGGAGGGGGCAGAGGATGGCTACACCTTC. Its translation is CASREGAEDGYTF.

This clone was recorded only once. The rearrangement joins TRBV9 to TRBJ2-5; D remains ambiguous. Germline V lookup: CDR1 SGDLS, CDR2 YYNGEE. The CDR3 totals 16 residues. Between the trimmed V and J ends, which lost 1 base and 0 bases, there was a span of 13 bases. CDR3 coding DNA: TGTGCCAGCAGCGTAAGCCCACTAATGTACCAAGAGACCCAGTACTTC. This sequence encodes CASSVSPLMYQETQYF.

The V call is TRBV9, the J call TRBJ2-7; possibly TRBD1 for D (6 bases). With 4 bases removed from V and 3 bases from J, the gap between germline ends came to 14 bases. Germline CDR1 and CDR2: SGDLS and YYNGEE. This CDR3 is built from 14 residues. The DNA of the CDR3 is TGTGCCAGCAGCCTCCGGGACACCAACTACGAGCAGTACTTC. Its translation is CASSLRDTNYEQYF.

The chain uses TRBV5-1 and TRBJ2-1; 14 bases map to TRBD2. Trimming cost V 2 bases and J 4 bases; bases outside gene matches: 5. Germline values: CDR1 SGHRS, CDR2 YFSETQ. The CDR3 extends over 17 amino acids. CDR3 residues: CASSFMGLAGVYNEQFF. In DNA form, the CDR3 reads TGCGCCAGCAGCTTTATGGGACTAGCGGGAGTATACAATGAGCAGTTCTTC.

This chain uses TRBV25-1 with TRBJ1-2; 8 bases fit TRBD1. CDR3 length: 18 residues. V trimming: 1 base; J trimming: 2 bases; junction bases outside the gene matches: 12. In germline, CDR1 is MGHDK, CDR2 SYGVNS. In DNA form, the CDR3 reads TGTGCCAGCAGTGAATCCCGAAAGGACAGGGATAAAAACTATGGCTACACCTTC. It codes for CASSESRKDRDKNYGYTF.

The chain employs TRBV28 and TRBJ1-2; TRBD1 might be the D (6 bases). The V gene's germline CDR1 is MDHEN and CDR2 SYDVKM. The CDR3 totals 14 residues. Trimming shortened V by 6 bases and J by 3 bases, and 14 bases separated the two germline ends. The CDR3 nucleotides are TGTGCCAGCAGGCTGCGGGGGGCTGACTATGGCTACACCTTC. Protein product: CASRLRGADYGYTF.

CDR3 coding DNA: TGCGCCAGCAGCTTGGACAGGGTAACTGAAGCTTTCTTT. Protein sequence: CASSLDRVTEAFF. The gene calls are TRBV5-1 and TRBJ1-1; a possible D gene is TRBD1 (6 bases). V lost 0 bases and J 5 bases, leaving 8 bases between the germline ends. Germline-derived CDR1 and CDR2 are SGHRS and YFSETQ. The CDR3 totals 13 residues.